The subject of this entry is one T cell receptor (beta chain). The antigen remains undetermined. In the PCR, 60 Vbeta and 13 Jbeta primers were used. Sequencing used immunoSEQ multiplex PCR; TCRdb keeps in-frame clones, though not all of them. The table has about 120,000 clones, approximately 69% seen once. The data belong to a study of cytomegalovirus exposure and HLA in healthy donors. Study background: Prior work identified some 120 million unique TCR beta sequences in approximately 180 million T cells.

This CDR3 spans 14 amino acids. Trimming took off 2 bases at V and 8 bases at J, with 15 bases between the two ends. The V gene's germline CDR1 is MRHNA and CDR2 SNTAGT. The study's findings and limits: Later analysis showed TCR association rates varying by HLA locus, highest for DRB1 and lowest for HLA-C. TRBV6-2, TRBV6-3 and other indistinguishable V segments were excluded.

This receptor was taken from a man in his forties or fifties in good health and CMV-seropositive. Source material: PBMCs. The rearrangement links TRBV6-4 to TRBJ1-2; D ambiguous. The CDR3 bases are TGTGCCAGCAGTGACGGACTAGGAATTGGCGGCTACACCTTC. It yields the protein CASSDGLGIGGYTF.